One sample yielded the 26 T cell receptor beta chains listed below, sequenced in a study of T cell responses to AZD1222 COVID-19 vaccine (dated by TCRdb to the early 2020s). The library was produced with the immunoSEQ multiplex PCR assay. TCRdb mirrors the immuneACCESS table, restricted to in-frame sequences. Some clones are absent from its copies; in checked studies, under half trace to an unresolved V gene, and the reason for the others is unknown. This sample is represented by more than 95,000 clones; 90% of them were singletons. The ten largest clones represent 7.2% of the sample. The time point label of this sample denotes: baseline before first vaccination. The sample in question was peripheral blood, obtained on day 0 of AZD1222 vaccination. These receptors came from an adult in good health.

The rearrangement joins TRBV28 to TRBJ2-3; 10 bases line up with TRBD1. This CDR3 comprises 15 residues. Germline CDR1 and CDR2: MDHEN and SYDVKM. Trimming cost V 3 bases and J 1 base; bases outside gene matches: 1. The CDR3 reads CASSFGTGGTDTQYF. In DNA, the CDR3 is TGTGCCAGCAGTTTCGGGACAGGGGGCACAGATACGCAGTATTTT.

The J gene is TRBJ1-1, the V gene TRBV28, with 9 bases lining up with TRBD1. Germline V gene data show CDR1 as MDHEN and CDR2 as SYDVKM. After removal of 4 bases from V and 1 base from J, the junction contained 16 bases not matched to a gene. There are 19 residues in the CDR3. CDR3 amino acids: CASSSPRDRVSLGNTEAFF. The CDR3, as DNA: TGTGCCAGCAGTTCACCTCGGGACAGGGTATCTTTAGGGAACACTGAAGCTTTCTTT.

This clone has just a few counts. This sample includes further DNA sequences coding for the same CDR3. This chain joins TRBV19 and TRBJ2-2; D gene ambiguous. V lost 7 bases and J 2 bases, leaving 5 bases between the germline ends. Germline V gene lookup returns CDR1 LNHDA and CDR2 SQIVND (reference sequence). This CDR3 comprises 12 residues. The CDR3 protein is CASNLNTGELFF. DNA for the CDR3: TGTGCCAGTAACCTTAACACCGGGGAGCTGTTTTTT.

This clone came up a few times. This rearrangement joins TRBV3-1 (or the pseudogene TRBV3-2) to TRBJ2-3, with D unresolved. CDR1 is LGHDT and CDR2 is YNNKEL in the germline V gene (reference sequence). This CDR3 is 16 amino acids long. Trimming removed 2 bases from V and 7 bases from J, with 19 bases in between. The chain's CDR3 is CASSQSFGPMGNTQYF. The CDR3 nucleotides read TGTGCCAGCAGCCAAAGTTTTGGCCCAATGGGTAATACGCAGTATTTT.

This chain joins TRBV19 and TRBJ1-1; tentative D call: TRBD1 (5 bases). CDR3 length equals 13 residues. V was clipped by 6 bases and J by 2 bases, with 10 bases between them. The germline gives CDR1 LNHDA, CDR2 SQIVND (reference sequence). CDR3 amino acids: CASSEQVNTEAFF. The DNA of the CDR3 is TGTGCCAGTAGCGAACAGGTTAACACTGAAGCTTTCTTT.

The chain links TRBV6-5 to TRBJ2-3, with a weak D call TRBD1 (5 bases). Germline CDR1 reads MNHEY; CDR2 reads SVGAGI. The CDR3 is 15 amino acids. V was clipped by 2 bases and J by 4 bases, with 13 bases between them. The DNA of the CDR3 is TGTGCCAGCAGTTACGGGGCAGGGAAGGCAGATACGCAGTATTTT. It codes for CASSYGAGKADTQYF.

The CDR3 is CASRDAQGSFETQYF. The CDR3 DNA is TGCGCCAGCAGAGACGCACAGGGGTCTTTTGAGACCCAGTACTTC. The V and J genes are TRBV5-1 and TRBJ2-5; 7 positions match TRBD1. Looked up from germline, CDR1 is SGHRS and CDR2 is YFSETQ. The V segment lost 5 bases and the J segment 5 bases; nucleotides outside the gene matches: 12. This CDR3 contains 15 residues.

This chain links TRBV3-1 (or the pseudogene TRBV3-2) with TRBJ2-2, with D possibly matching TRBD2 (6 bases). The CDR3 runs to 16 residues. Germline CDR1 and CDR2: LGHDT and YNNKEL (reference sequence). V lost 1 base and J 1 base, leaving 10 bases between the germline ends. The CDR3 DNA is TGTGCCAGCAGCCAAGGTCCTAGCGTGAACACCGGGGAGCTGTTTTTT. Its translation is CASSQGPSVNTGELFF.

V usage is TRBV7-2 and J usage is TRBJ1-5; no clear D. This CDR3 region has 17 residues. The germline V gene encodes CDR1 SGHTA and CDR2 FQGNSA. The V end lost 0 bases, the J end lost 2 bases, and 14 bases lay between the germline ends. The CDR3 DNA follows: TGTGCCAGCAGCTTAGCCTCGTTACCCGGTGGCAATCAGCCCCAGCATTTT. This encodes CASSLASLPGGNQPQHF.

The chain couples TRBV5-6 to TRBJ2-3; D uncertain. The CDR3 consists of 14 residues. The ends were cut back, 2 bases at V and 4 bases at J, with 11 bases in the middle. The V gene's germline CDR1 is SGHDT and CDR2 YYEEEE. CDR3 DNA: TGTGCCAGCAGCTTAACCCGTCGACCAGATACGCAGTATTTT. Its protein is CASSLTRRPDTQYF.

This clone was picked up one time. The chain has TRBV3-1 (or the pseudogene TRBV3-2) and TRBJ1-2; TRBD1 matches 7 bases. The ends lost 0 bases at V and 8 bases at J; junction bases unmatched: 15. Germline assignment: CDR1 LGHDT and CDR2 YNNKEL (reference sequence). CDR3 length equals 17 residues. The CDR3 loop is CASSQDPNFTGAQGYTF. The CDR3 DNA reads as TGTGCCAGCAGCCAAGACCCCAATTTCACAGGGGCTCAGGGCTACACCTTC.

This sequence joins TRBV7-2 and TRBJ1-4; the D gene is possibly TRBD1 (6 bases). CDR1 and CDR2 from the germline V gene are SGHTA and FQGNSA. Trimming cost V 3 bases and J 5 bases, with 10 bases left between them. The CDR3 has 14 amino acids. In nucleotides, the CDR3 is TGTGCCAGCAGCTTGTTTCAGGGGAATGAAAAACTGTTTTTT. Translation: CASSLFQGNEKLFF.

V is TRBV19 and J is TRBJ1-1; weak D call: TRBD1 (5 bases). The CDR3 has 13 amino acids. Germline loops: CDR1 LNHDA, CDR2 SQIVND (reference sequence). With 9 bases removed from V and 0 bases from J, the gap between germline ends came to 11 bases. The CDR3 here is CASRQSLNTEAFF. CDR3 sequence (DNA): TGTGCCAGCAGACAGTCTCTGAACACTGAAGCTTTCTTT. Combining the CDR3 with reference TRBV19 and TRBJ1-1 gives the whole variable domain DGGITQSPKYLFRKEGQNVTLSCEQNLNHDAMYWYRQDPGQGLRLIYYSQIVNDFQKGDIAEGYSVSREKKESFPLTVTSAQKNPTAFYLCASRQSLNTEAFFGQGTRLTVV.

The chain employs TRBV9 and TRBJ1-1; 11 nucleotides match TRBD1. CDR3 length equals 15 residues. The J segment lost 4 bases and the V segment lost 4 bases, leaving 6 bases of the junction unmatched. Germline V CDR1 and CDR2: SGDLS, YYNGEE. The CDR3 loop reads CASSRGQGVSTEAFF. CDR3 sequence (DNA): TGTGCCAGCAGCAGGGGACAGGGGGTAAGCACTGAAGCTTTCTTT. The full variable domain, in which reference TRBV9 and TRBJ1-1 provide the parts outside the CDR3, is DSGVTQTPKHLITATGQRVTLRCSPRSGDLSVYWYQQSLDQGLQFLIQYYNGEERAKGNILERFSAQQFPDLHSELNLSSLELGDSALYFCASSRGQGVSTEAFFGQGTRLTVV.

The rearrangement uses TRBV7-9 and TRBJ2-5, with 8 bases fitting TRBD1. Germline V gives CDR1 SEHNR, CDR2 FQNEAQ (reference sequence). The CDR3 sequence is 16 residues long. The J segment lost 5 bases and the V segment lost 1 base, leaving 9 bases of the junction unmatched. CDR3 in DNA: TGTGCCAGCAGCTTAGAGGCAGGGGGCCCCAGGGAGACCCAGTACTTC. Translated, it gives CASSLEAGGPRETQYF.

The gene calls are TRBV9 and TRBJ2-7; the D gene could be TRBD1 or TRBD2 (5 bases each). V lost 2 bases, J lost 2 bases, and 11 bases lay in between. In germline, CDR1 is SGDLS, CDR2 YYNGEE. This CDR3 spans 14 amino acids. CDR3 in DNA: TGTGCCAGCAGCGTCGGGGCTTTCGCCTACGAGCAGTACTTC. This translates into CASSVGAFAYEQYF. Variable domain in full (rest from reference TRBV9 and TRBJ2-7): DSGVTQTPKHLITATGQRVTLRCSPRSGDLSVYWYQQSLDQGLQFLIQYYNGEERAKGNILERFSAQQFPDLHSELNLSSLELGDSALYFCASSVGAFAYEQYFGPGTRLTVT.

The chain carries TRBV6-6 and TRBJ2-7, with 8 positions matching TRBD1. J lost 0 bases, V lost 5 bases, and 9 bases had no gene match. Germline values: CDR1 MNHNY, CDR2 SVGAGI (reference sequence). The CDR3 is 16 amino acids. The CDR3 nucleotides are TGTGCCAGCAGTCGACAGGGGATTGGGGTCTCCTACGAGCAGTACTTC. Its protein is CASSRQGIGVSYEQYF.

This sequence joins TRBV5-1 and TRBJ2-5; 13 nucleotides match TRBD2. The length of the CDR3 is 17 residues. The V gene's germline CDR1 is SGHRS and CDR2 YFSETQ. With V trimmed by 4 bases and J by 2 bases, 8 bases remained unmatched. In DNA form, the CDR3 reads TGCGCCAGCAGCCCCGAGGCGGGACTAGCGGGACAAGAGACCCAGTACTTC. Residues: CASSPEAGLAGQETQYF.

This clone was detected a few times. V gene TRBV18 combines with J gene TRBJ2-4; D gene ambiguous. The CDR3 consists of 18 residues. V gave up 4 bases and J gave up 0 bases, with 19 bases separating them. Germline assignment: CDR1 KGHSH and CDR2 LQKENI. Here the CDR3 reads CASSLKELSTRAKNIQYF. CDR3 nucleotides: TGTGCCAGCTCACTAAAGGAATTATCGACGAGAGCCAAAAACATTCAGTACTTC. The variable domain in full, completed from reference TRBV18 and TRBJ2-4, reads NAGVMQNPRHLVRRRGQEARLRCSPMKGHSHVYWYRQLPEEGLKFMVYLQKENIIDESGMPKERFSAEFPKEGPSILRIQQVVRGDSAAYFCASSLKELSTRAKNIQYFGAGTRLSVL.

CDR3: CAWKGTDTQYF. In DNA, the CDR3 is TGTGCCTGGAAGGGCACAGATACGCAGTATTTT. The chain recombines TRBV30 with TRBJ2-3; D call uncertain. The length of the CDR3 is 11 residues. The V end was cut by 4 bases, the J end by 1 base, with 3 bases between. Germline assignment: CDR1 GTSNPN and CDR2 SVGIG (reference sequence).

The CDR3 loop reads CASSLGYGNEKLFF. CDR3 nucleotide sequence: TGTGCCAGCAGCTTGGGTTACGGGAATGAAAAACTGTTTTTT. The chain joins TRBV5-5 to TRBJ1-4; D unclear. Trimming took 0 bases from V and 5 from J, leaving 8 bases between them. Germline V gives CDR1 SGHKS, CDR2 YYEKEE (reference sequence). The CDR3 loop spans 14 amino acids.

The chain has TRBV7-9 and TRBJ2-6; D call uncertain. Trimming took off 3 bases at V and 0 bases at J, with 9 bases between the two ends. The CDR3 consists of 16 residues. Germline CDR1 is SEHNR and CDR2 is FQNEAQ (reference sequence). The CDR3 sequence is CASSLSSFSGANVLTF. DNA of the CDR3: TGTGCCAGCAGCTTGAGTAGTTTCTCTGGGGCCAACGTCCTGACTTTC.

This sequence joins TRBV27 and TRBJ1-6; 8 bases agree with TRBD1. This CDR3 has 15 amino acids. Per the germline V gene, CDR1 is MNHEY and CDR2 is SMNVEV (reference sequence). The ends lost 5 bases at V and 5 bases at J; junction bases unmatched: 5. The CDR3 bases are TGTGCCAGCAGTCCTGGGACAGGTCATAATTCACCCCTCCACTTT. This translates into CASSPGTGHNSPLHF.

This chain joins TRBV3-1 (or the pseudogene TRBV3-2) and TRBJ2-7; either TRBD1 or TRBD2 may fit D (5 bases each). CDR1 and CDR2 from the germline V gene are LGHDT and YNNKEL (reference sequence). The germline V and J ends were trimmed by 0 bases and 7 bases, with 16 bases remaining between them. This CDR3 comprises 15 residues. CDR3 DNA sequence: TGTGCCAGCAGCCAAGAAGGAACAGGCAGCGGTGAGCAGTACTTC. It codes for CASSQEGTGSGEQYF.

This clone showed up just once. The chain links TRBV21-1 to TRBJ2-7. TRBV21-1 is a listed pseudogene. The CDR3 runs 15 residues. The CDR3: CASSKDPAPMGEQYF. CDR3 nucleotides: TGTGCCAGCAGCAAAGACCCGGCTCCCATGGGCGAGCAGTACTTC.

The chain couples TRBV12-3 or TRBV12-4 to TRBJ1-2; no clear D. V was trimmed by 6 bases and J by 1 base, leaving 3 bases between them. This CDR3 has 11 amino acids. The CDR3 spells CASRGNYGYTF. As DNA, the CDR3 is TGTGCCAGCAGGGGTAACTATGGCTACACCTTC.